A selection of T cell receptor beta chains follows, all from one sample in a study of cytomegalovirus exposure and HLA in healthy donors. Repertoires were generated with immunoSEQ multiplex PCR, while TCRdb's copy carries only in-frame clones and drops some. The table records some 120,000 clones, around 78% of them present only once. The sequenced material came from PBMCs. Receptor source: a man between 60 and 75 years old in good health and CMV-seropositive. Both conserved end residues are part of each CDR3. The D gene is left open where the match is weak. Size is stated for part of the rows, as once, few or many counts, or as a class when the clone is expanded.

V	J	D	size	DNA	CDR3
TRBV19	TRBJ1-6	TRBD1	once	TGTGCCAGTAATAGACCCCCGGGACAGTCAAATTCACCCCTCCACTTT	CASNRPPGQSNSPLHF
TRBV7-2	TRBJ1-5	-	-	TGTGCCAGCAGCTTAGAGCGGACTTGGAATCAGCCCCAGCATTTT	CASSLERTWNQPQHF
TRBV28	TRBJ1-2	TRBD1	few	TGTGCCAGCAGCACGGGACAGCATGGCTACACCTTC	CASSTGQHGYTF
TRBV5-1	TRBJ1-1	-	-	TGCGCCAGCAGCTTGTATGGGGGGGAAGCTTTCTTT	CASSLYGGEAFF
TRBV28	TRBJ1-2	-	-	TGTGCCAGCAGCCCCGGGAGTTTCTATGGCTACACCTTC	CASSPGSFYGYTF
TRBV5-1	TRBJ1-2	-	-	TGCGCCAGCAGCTTGGGGACTGATGCAGATGGCTACACCTTC	CASSLGTDADGYTF
TRBV4-1	TRBJ2-1	TRBD2	few	TGCGCCAGCAGCCAAGATACCCTAGCGGGGGGACTGCCCTTTGAGCAGTTCTTC	CASSQDTLAGGLPFEQFF
TRBV2	TRBJ2-3	-	-	TGTGCCAGCAAGACTAGACCCGAGAGCACAGATACGCAGTATTTT	CASKTRPESTDTQYF
TRBV2	TRBJ1-2	-	-	TGTGCCAGCAGTGAGGGGGCTATCAACTATGGCTACACCTTC	CASSEGAINYGYTF
TRBV28	TRBJ1-1	TRBD1	-	TGTGCCAGCAGTTCGACAGGGGAAACTGAAGCTTTCTTT	CASSSTGETEAFF
TRBV2	TRBJ2-5	-	-	TGTGCCGGCAGGAGGCGCCTGTTCCAAGAGACCCAGTACTTC	CAGRRRLFQETQYF
TRBV19	TRBJ1-5	-	few	TGTGCCACCAGACAGCCGAATCAGCCCCAGCATTTT	CATRQPNQPQHF
TRBV7-3	TRBJ2-7	-	once	TGTGCCAGCAGCTTAAATCGGGGATACGAGCAGTACTTC	CASSLNRGYEQYF
TRBV15	TRBJ1-4	-	-	TGTGCCACCAGCAGAGATCGACAGCCTAATGAAAAACTGTTTTTT	CATSRDRQPNEKLFF
TRBV7-3	TRBJ2-5	-	few	TGTGCCAGCAGCTTAGGGGGGGCCCTCCCCCAAGAGACCCAGTACTTC	CASSLGGALPQETQYF
TRBV11-2	TRBJ1-1	-	few	TGTGCCAGCAGCAGCTCCTTACCAGGGTCGATTGCGAACACTGAAGCTTTCTTT	CASSSSLPGSIANTEAFF
TRBV18	TRBJ1-4	TRBD1	-	TGTGCCAGCTCACAGGGGGCCGGGGCTAATGAAAAACTGTTTTTT	CASSQGAGANEKLFF
TRBV28	TRBJ1-3	TRBD1	once	TGTGCCAGCAATACAGGGGGATGGATCAGCTCTGGAAACACCATATATTTT	CASNTGGWISSGNTIYF
TRBV6-1	TRBJ1-5	-	few	TGTGCCAGCAGTGAAAATGGCGGGAATCAGCCCCAGCATTTT	CASSENGGNQPQHF
TRBV5-4	TRBJ1-1	-	-	TGTGCCAGCAGCACAGACAGGTTGAACACTGAAGCTTTCTTT	CASSTDRLNTEAFF
TRBV2	TRBJ2-7	TRBD2	-	TGTGCCAGCAGGAAAGGACTAGCCGAAACCTACGAGCAGTACTTC	CASRKGLAETYEQYF
TRBV5-1	TRBJ1-1	-	once	TGCGCCAGCAGCTTGGCACAGGCCCGCGAAGCTTTCTTT	CASSLAQAREAFF
TRBV9	TRBJ1-3	-	-	TGTGCCAGCGGAACAAGAGGGGGAAACACCATATATTTT	CASGTRGGNTIYF
TRBV2	TRBJ1-1	TRBD1	-	TGTGCCGGTGGACAGGTTTACTTTGAAGCTTTCTTT	CAGGQVYFEAFF
TRBV28	TRBJ1-4	TRBD1	-	TGTGCCAGCAGTTTATTCCCAGGGGGTGAAAAACTGTTTTTT	CASSLFPGGEKLFF
TRBV18	TRBJ2-7	-	-	TGTGCCAGCTCATTGCGTCTCTACGAGCAGTACTTC	CASSLRLYEQYF
TRBV5-6	TRBJ2-5	-	-	TGTGCCAGCAGCTTGGCCGGGCAACAGGGCGTGACCCAGTACTTC	CASSLAGQQGVTQYF
TRBV9	TRBJ1-4	TRBD1	once	TGTGCCAGCAGCGCAGTACAGGGGGGTGAAAAACTGTTTTTT	CASSAVQGGEKLFF
TRBV9	TRBJ2-3	TRBD2	-	TGTGCCAGCAGCCTCACCCATGGCGGGGGGTTAGCAGATACGCAGTATTTT	CASSLTHGGGLADTQYF
TRBV15	TRBJ1-2	TRBD1	-	TGTGCCACCAGCAGGGGACAGGGGATCTATGGCTACACCTTC	CATSRGQGIYGYTF
TRBV28	TRBJ2-6	-	-	TGTGCCAGCAGTTCCTTACTCTCTGGGGCCAACGTCCTGACTTTC	CASSSLLSGANVLTF
TRBV27	TRBJ1-1	-	few	TGTGCCAGCAGCTTTACCGGGGGAATGAACACTGAAGCTTTCTTT	CASSFTGGMNTEAFF
TRBV4-1	TRBJ2-5	-	-	TGCGCCAGCAGCCGTCTGGTGGCAGAGACCCAGTACTTC	CASSRLVAETQYF
TRBV27	TRBJ2-7	-	many	TGTGCCAGCAGTTTGGGCTGGGGGGTCGAGCAGTACTTC	CASSLGWGVEQYF
TRBV6-1	TRBJ2-3	-	-	TGTGCCAGCAGTGAAGGCTCCCTAGCAGATACGCAGTATTTT	CASSEGSLADTQYF
TRBV15	TRBJ2-5	-	-	TGTGCCACCAGCAGAGGACTCGGAGGGCAAGAGACCCAGTACTTC	CATSRGLGGQETQYF
TRBV5-1	TRBJ2-2	TRBD2	-	TGCGCCAGCAGCTTGGCCGGGGGGGCGAGCACCGGGGAGCTGTTTTTT	CASSLAGGASTGELFF
TRBV18	TRBJ1-4	-	-	TGTGCCAGCTCATCTTACGGGGTGAGCGGAACTAATGAAAAACTGTTTTTT	CASSSYGVSGTNEKLFF
TRBV5-4	TRBJ1-1	TRBD1	-	TGTGCCAGCAGCGTGACAGGGGGCGCGAGCACTGAAGCTTTCTTT	CASSVTGGASTEAFF
TRBV18	TRBJ1-1	TRBD1	-	TGTGCCAGCTCTCGACGGACAGGGCAAAGAACTGAAGCTTTCTTT	CASSRRTGQRTEAFF
TRBV4-1	TRBJ2-5	TRBD1	-	TGCGCCAGCAGCCAAGTAGGGGGCCGGGGCACGGAGACCCAGTACTTC	CASSQVGGRGTETQYF
TRBV5-4	TRBJ2-7	-	once	TGTGCCAGCAACCCGCAGGGGCCCCCCTACGAGCAGTACTTC	CASNPQGPPYEQYF
TRBV4-2	TRBJ1-1	TRBD1	few	TGTGCCAGCAGCCCAGGACAGGGGGCGACGACGTCGACTGAAGCTTTCTTT	CASSPGQGATTSTEAFF
TRBV5-1	TRBJ2-1	-	few	TGCGCCAGCAGCTCTCACAATGAGCAGTTCTTC	CASSSHNEQFF
TRBV5-4	TRBJ1-2	TRBD1	-	TGTGCCAGCAGCCAGCCCCAGGGGGACCCCTATGGCTACACCTTC	CASSQPQGDPYGYTF
TRBV30	TRBJ1-2	-	-	TGTGCCTGGAGTGTACCTAATGGCTACACCTTC	CAWSVPNGYTF